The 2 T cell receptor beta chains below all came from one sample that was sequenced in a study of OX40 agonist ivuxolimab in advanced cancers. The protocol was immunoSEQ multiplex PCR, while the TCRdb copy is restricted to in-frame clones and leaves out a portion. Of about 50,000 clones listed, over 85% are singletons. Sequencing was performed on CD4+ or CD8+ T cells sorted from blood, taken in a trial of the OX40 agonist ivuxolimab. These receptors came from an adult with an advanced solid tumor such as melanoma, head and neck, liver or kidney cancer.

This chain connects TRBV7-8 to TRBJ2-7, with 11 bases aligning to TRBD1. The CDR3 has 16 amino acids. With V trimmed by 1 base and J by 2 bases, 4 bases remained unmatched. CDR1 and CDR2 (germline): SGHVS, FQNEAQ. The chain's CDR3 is CASSLVRDRGTYEQYF. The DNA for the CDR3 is TGTGCCAGCAGCTTAGTCCGGGACAGGGGGACCTACGAGCAGTACTTC. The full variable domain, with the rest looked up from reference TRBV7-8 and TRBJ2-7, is GAGVSQSPRYKVAKRGQDVALRCDPISGHVSLFWYQQALGQGPEFLTYFQNEAQLDKSGLPSDRFFAERPEGSVSTLKIQRTQQEDSAVYLCASSLVRDRGTYEQYFGPGTRLTVT.

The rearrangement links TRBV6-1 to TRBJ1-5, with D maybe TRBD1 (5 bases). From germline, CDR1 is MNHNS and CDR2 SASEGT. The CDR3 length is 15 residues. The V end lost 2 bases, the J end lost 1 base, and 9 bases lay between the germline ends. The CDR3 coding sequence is TGTGCCAGCAGTGAAATAGCAGGGAGCAATCAGCCCCAGCATTTT. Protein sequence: CASSEIAGSNQPQHF.